The 20 T cell receptor beta chains in this list originate from one sample, sequenced in a study of response to subunit inactivated influenza vaccine. TCRdb re-called the RT-PCR reads through MiXCR, storing one row per CDR3 protein. The repertoire has more than 450,000 distinct CDR3 sequences, 7.5% to 8.5% of them found once; the top ten carry 13%. Source: PBMCs from blood, taken roughly 24 months after vaccination. The receptor set was obtained from a man between 50 and 69 years old who received an inactivated influenza vaccine.

V usage is TRBV12-3 or TRBV12-4 and J usage is TRBJ1-2; D ambiguous. The germline V and J ends were trimmed by 3 bases and 8 bases, with 7 bases remaining between them. The CDR3 has 11 residues. CDR3 in DNA: TGTGCCAGCAGTTTTCAGGACGGCTACACCTTC. Translated: CASSFQDGYTF.

Many counts were recorded for this clonotype. Written as DNA, the CDR3 is TGCGCCAGCAGCCAAGAGGCGGCGTCTGGAAACACCATATATTTT. It yields the protein CASSQEAASGNTIYF. The gene calls are TRBV4-3 and TRBJ1-3; D is unclear. The CDR3 is made up of 15 amino acids. Germline CDR1 and CDR2: LGHNA and YSLEER. Between the trimmed V and J ends, which lost 0 bases and 1 base, there was a span of 7 bases.

This clonotype was seen a few times. J is TRBJ1-4 and V is TRBV20-1; D possibly corresponds to TRBD1 (5 bases). There are 15 residues in the CDR3. The V and J ends lost 0 bases and 4 bases respectively, with 12 bases between them. CDR1 and CDR2 from the germline V gene are DFQATT and SNEGSKA (reference sequence). The CDR3 reads CSARDLRQLNEKLFF. The CDR3 DNA follows: TGCAGTGCTAGAGATCTTAGACAGCTTAATGAAAAACTGTTTTTT.

This clonotype was seen a few times. The chain couples TRBV7-8 to TRBJ2-1, with 13 bases that match TRBD2. Germline V gene lookup returns CDR1 SGHVS and CDR2 FQNEAQ. The CDR3 spans 15 residues. J lost 8 bases, V lost 5 bases, and 6 bases had no gene match. The CDR3 is CASSAGTSGIYEQFF. In nucleotides, the CDR3 is TGTGCCAGCAGCGCCGGGACTAGCGGGATCTATGAGCAGTTCTTC.

This clonotype was seen more than once but under ten times. The genes are TRBV9 and TRBJ2-5; 11 nucleotides agree with TRBD2. The trim removed 3 bases at V and 7 bases at J, leaving 8 bases unmatched. CDR1 is SGDLS and CDR2 is YYNGEE in the germline V gene. CDR3 length equals 15 residues. The CDR3 spells CASSEAGLAGGTQYF. In DNA, the CDR3 is TGTGCCAGCAGCGAGGCGGGGCTAGCGGGAGGGACCCAGTACTTC.

CDR3 DNA sequence: TGTGCCAGCAGTTTTTGGCTAGCGGGGGGAAAAGACACCGGGGAGCTGTTTTTT. This codes for CASSFWLAGGKDTGELFF. J is TRBJ2-2 and V is TRBV28, with 11 bases that match TRBD2. Germline lookup yields CDR1 MDHEN and CDR2 SYDVKM. J lost 3 bases, V lost 3 bases, and 9 bases had no gene match. The CDR3 covers 18 residues.

This clonotype was seen a few times. The genes are TRBV7-9 and TRBJ2-2; 8 bases map to TRBD1. Germline CDR1 and CDR2: SEHNR and FQNEAQ (reference sequence). The CDR3 is 17 amino acids. Unmatched junction bases numbered 6, after V lost 3 bases and J lost 0 bases. In DNA form, the CDR3 reads TGTGCCAGCAGCTTCCGACCGGGACAGGCGAACACCGGGGAGCTGTTTTTT. Amino acid sequence: CASSFRPGQANTGELFF.

This clonotype has more than one count but fewer than ten. This sequence joins TRBV20-1 and TRBJ2-1, with 10 bases fitting TRBD2. Germline trimming cut 3 bases from V and 9 bases from J; bases unmatched to any gene: 2. The CDR3 sequence is 12 residues long. In germline, CDR1 is DFQATT, CDR2 SNEGSKA (reference sequence). The CDR3 DNA reads TGCAGTGCTAGGGGACTAGCGATTGAGCAGTTCTTC. It codes for CSARGLAIEQFF.

This chain uses TRBV10-3 with TRBJ2-3; 7 bases fit TRBD2. The CDR3 is made up of 16 amino acids. The germline CDR1 and CDR2 sequences are ENHRY and SYGVKD. V lost 4 bases and J lost 3; bases outside the gene matches: 10. CDR3 protein: CAISVIGDYQTDTQYF. The CDR3, as DNA: TGTGCCATCAGTGTAATAGGGGACTACCAAACAGATACGCAGTATTTT.

This clonotype was seen more than once but under ten times. The rearrangement uses TRBV5-4 and TRBJ2-1; 12 positions agree with TRBD2. V was clipped by 0 bases and J by 8 bases; unmatched bases: 6. This CDR3 has 16 amino acids. Germline-derived CDR1 and CDR2 are SGHNT and YYREEE (reference sequence). The CDR3 DNA follows: TGTGCCAGCAGCTTGGAAGGACTAGCGGGACGGCATGAGCAGTTCTTC. As protein: CASSLEGLAGRHEQFF.

This clonotype was found a few times. The rearrangement joins TRBV28 to TRBJ2-4, with D perhaps matching TRBD1 or TRBD2 (5 bases each). The length of the CDR3 is 14 residues. CDR1 and CDR2 from the germline V gene are MDHEN and SYDVKM. V was shortened by 3 bases and J by 7 bases, with 13 bases between the two germline ends. CDR3 DNA: TGTGCCAGCAGTTTGGGGGTTTTTAGGAACATTCAGTACTTC. It yields the protein CASSLGVFRNIQYF.

This clonotype occurred a few times. This rearrangement joins TRBV20-1 to TRBJ1-1; D ambiguous. Per the germline V gene, CDR1 is DFQATT and CDR2 is SNEGSKA (reference sequence). This CDR3 contains 18 residues. V gave up 4 bases and J gave up 0 bases, with 24 bases separating them. CDR3 loop: CSAMPGGSGLIMNTEAFF. CDR3 nucleotides: TGCAGTGCTATGCCAGGTGGCAGCGGTCTTATTATGAACACTGAAGCTTTCTTT.

This clonotype appeared many times. This chain links TRBV20-1 with TRBJ2-7, with 8 bases identical to TRBD1. CDR1 is DFQATT, CDR2 SNEGSKA, per germline (reference sequence). V was clipped by 5 bases and J by 2 bases; unmatched bases: 8. This CDR3 has 14 amino acids. The CDR3 DNA reads as TGCAGTGCTCATTACGACAGGGGCGCCTACGAGCAGTACTTC. Translation: CSAHYDRGAYEQYF.

The CDR3 DNA is TGTGCCAGTAGTCCCACGTGGGGGGCCAGCAATCAGCCCCAGCATTTT. Translating gives CASSPTWGASNQPQHF. The chain uses TRBV19 and TRBJ1-5, with a weak D call TRBD1 (6 bases). This CDR3 comprises 16 residues. From germline, CDR1 is LNHDA and CDR2 SQIVND (reference sequence). Trimming took off 5 bases at V and 1 base at J, with 15 bases between the two ends.

The table lists this clonotype with many counts. The gene calls are TRBV10-3 and TRBJ2-2; D gene unclear. Looked up from germline, CDR1 is ENHRY and CDR2 is SYGVKD. The CDR3 loop spans 15 amino acids. The V end was cut by 10 bases, the J end by 5 bases, with 20 bases between. CDR3 nucleotide sequence: TGTGCCACGACGCCCCTCACGGGTGAAACCGGGGAGCTGTTTTTT. Its translation: CATTPLTGETGELFF.

The chain has TRBV7-2 and TRBJ2-2; possible D gene TRBD2, 5 bases. This CDR3 is 13 amino acids long. The V and J ends lost 4 bases and 7 bases respectively, with 10 bases between them. Germline CDR1 and CDR2: SGHTA and FQGNSA. CDR3 sequence: CASSSGRGGELFF. Written as DNA, the CDR3 is TGTGCCAGCAGCTCAGGCCGGGGCGGGGAGCTGTTTTTT.

CDR3 protein: CASSQRRVADTQYF. Here the CDR3 DNA reads TGTGCCAGCAGCCAACGGCGGGTAGCAGATACGCAGTATTTT. The chain employs TRBV3-1 and TRBJ2-3, with D possibly TRBD2 on 5 matching bases. V lost 2 bases and J lost 4, with 10 bases in between. Germline V gives CDR1 LGHDT, CDR2 YNNKEL (reference sequence). CDR3 length: 14 amino acids.

This clonotype came up a few times. The chain is built from TRBV5-5 and TRBJ2-7; D tentatively reads TRBD1 or TRBD2 (5 bases each). The CDR3 length is 14 residues. Trimming removed 5 bases at V and 0 bases at J, with 12 bases between. Germline CDR1 is SGHKS and CDR2 is YYEKEE (reference sequence). The CDR3 loop reads CASRAGTVSYEQYF. CDR3 in DNA: TGTGCCAGCAGGGCAGGGACCGTCTCCTACGAGCAGTACTTC. The entire variable domain, with the rest obtained from reference TRBV5-5 and TRBJ2-7, is as follows: DAGVTQSPTHLIKTRGQQVTLRCSPISGHKSVSWYQQVLGQGPQFIFQYYEKEERGRGNFPDRFSARQFPNYSSELNVNALLLGDSALYLCASRAGTVSYEQYFGPGTRLTVT.

This clonotype occurred many times. The V and J genes are TRBV20-1 and TRBJ2-2, with D possibly being TRBD2 (6 bases). Trimming stripped 6 bases from V and 0 bases from J, with 11 bases between. This CDR3 has 14 amino acids. Germline lookup yields CDR1 DFQATT and CDR2 SNEGSKA (reference sequence). The CDR3 loop reads CSAQEGANTGELFF. In DNA, the CDR3 is TGCAGTGCCCAGGAGGGAGCGAACACCGGGGAGCTGTTTTTT.

The V call is TRBV6-1, the J call TRBJ2-1, with 7 bases lining up with TRBD2. Looked up from germline, CDR1 is MNHNS and CDR2 is SASEGT. This CDR3 has 13 residues. The J segment lost 10 bases and the V segment lost 1 base, leaving 4 bases of the junction unmatched. Here the CDR3 DNA reads TGTGCCAGCAGTGAAGGACTAGCCAGAGAGCAGTTCTTC. Protein: CASSEGLAREQFF.